One sample yielded the 3 T cell receptor beta chains listed below, sequenced in a study of response to subunit inactivated influenza vaccine (dated by TCRdb to the late 2010s). The library was produced with RT-PCR. TCRdb lists the instrument as Illumina HiSeq 2500. TCRdb applied fastp at Q25 and MiXCR to the public reads, then kept only in-frame beta chains. All rows with the same CDR3 protein become a single entry with the most common DNA and genes. The sample table holds hundreds of thousands of distinct CDR3 sequences, of which under 20% were seen once. The ten largest clones add up to 11% of the sample. The sequencing used PBMCs from blood, collected more than 4 days after vaccination. The receptor set was obtained from a man aged 50-59 years who received an inactivated influenza vaccine. Donor details come from another sample of the same person, matched by shared clones.

The J gene is TRBJ1-1, the V gene TRBV7-8, with D unclear. V was pared by 3 bases and J by 2 bases, with 16 bases between. Germline CDR1 SGHVS, CDR2 FQNEAQ. The CDR3 runs to 16 residues. The CDR3 DNA follows: TGTGCCAGCAGCTTTGGATACGGCGACTTAAACACTGAAGCTTTCTTT. Translated: CASSFGYGDLNTEAFF.

The rearrangement links TRBV29-1 to TRBJ1-5; the D is unclear. Germline lookup yields CDR1 SQVTM and CDR2 ANQGSEA. The V gene lost 4 bases and the J gene lost 3 bases, with 7 bases spanning the gap. The CDR3 is made up of 12 amino acids. The CDR3 here is CSVGGYNQPQHF. CDR3 in DNA: TGCAGCGTTGGGGGATACAATCAGCCCCAGCATTTT.

CDR3 sequence reads: CASSLVRGRFGGSYNEQFF. The CDR3 DNA reads as TGTGCCAGCAGCTTAGTCAGGGGGCGGTTTGGGGGCTCCTACAATGAGCAGTTCTTC. The rearrangement links TRBV11-2 to TRBJ2-1; 8 bases map to TRBD1. Germline V CDR1 and CDR2: SGHAT, FQNNGV. V was clipped by 1 base and J by 0 bases; unmatched bases: 11. The CDR3 runs to 19 residues.